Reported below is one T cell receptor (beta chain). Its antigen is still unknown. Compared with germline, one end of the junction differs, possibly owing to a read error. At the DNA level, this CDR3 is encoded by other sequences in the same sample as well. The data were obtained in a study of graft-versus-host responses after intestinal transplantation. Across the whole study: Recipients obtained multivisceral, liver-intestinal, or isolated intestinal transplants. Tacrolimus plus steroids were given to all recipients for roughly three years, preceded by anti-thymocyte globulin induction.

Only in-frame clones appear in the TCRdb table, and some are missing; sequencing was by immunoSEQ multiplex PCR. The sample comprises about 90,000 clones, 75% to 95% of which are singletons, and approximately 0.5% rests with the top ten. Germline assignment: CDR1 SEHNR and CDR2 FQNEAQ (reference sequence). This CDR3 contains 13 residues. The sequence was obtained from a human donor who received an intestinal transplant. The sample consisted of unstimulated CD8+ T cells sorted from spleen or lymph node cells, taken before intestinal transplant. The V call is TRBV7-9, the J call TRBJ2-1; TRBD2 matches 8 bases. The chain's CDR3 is CASNLAGLNEQFF. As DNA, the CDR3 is TGTGCCAGCAACTTAGCGGGACTCAACGAGCAGTTCTTC.